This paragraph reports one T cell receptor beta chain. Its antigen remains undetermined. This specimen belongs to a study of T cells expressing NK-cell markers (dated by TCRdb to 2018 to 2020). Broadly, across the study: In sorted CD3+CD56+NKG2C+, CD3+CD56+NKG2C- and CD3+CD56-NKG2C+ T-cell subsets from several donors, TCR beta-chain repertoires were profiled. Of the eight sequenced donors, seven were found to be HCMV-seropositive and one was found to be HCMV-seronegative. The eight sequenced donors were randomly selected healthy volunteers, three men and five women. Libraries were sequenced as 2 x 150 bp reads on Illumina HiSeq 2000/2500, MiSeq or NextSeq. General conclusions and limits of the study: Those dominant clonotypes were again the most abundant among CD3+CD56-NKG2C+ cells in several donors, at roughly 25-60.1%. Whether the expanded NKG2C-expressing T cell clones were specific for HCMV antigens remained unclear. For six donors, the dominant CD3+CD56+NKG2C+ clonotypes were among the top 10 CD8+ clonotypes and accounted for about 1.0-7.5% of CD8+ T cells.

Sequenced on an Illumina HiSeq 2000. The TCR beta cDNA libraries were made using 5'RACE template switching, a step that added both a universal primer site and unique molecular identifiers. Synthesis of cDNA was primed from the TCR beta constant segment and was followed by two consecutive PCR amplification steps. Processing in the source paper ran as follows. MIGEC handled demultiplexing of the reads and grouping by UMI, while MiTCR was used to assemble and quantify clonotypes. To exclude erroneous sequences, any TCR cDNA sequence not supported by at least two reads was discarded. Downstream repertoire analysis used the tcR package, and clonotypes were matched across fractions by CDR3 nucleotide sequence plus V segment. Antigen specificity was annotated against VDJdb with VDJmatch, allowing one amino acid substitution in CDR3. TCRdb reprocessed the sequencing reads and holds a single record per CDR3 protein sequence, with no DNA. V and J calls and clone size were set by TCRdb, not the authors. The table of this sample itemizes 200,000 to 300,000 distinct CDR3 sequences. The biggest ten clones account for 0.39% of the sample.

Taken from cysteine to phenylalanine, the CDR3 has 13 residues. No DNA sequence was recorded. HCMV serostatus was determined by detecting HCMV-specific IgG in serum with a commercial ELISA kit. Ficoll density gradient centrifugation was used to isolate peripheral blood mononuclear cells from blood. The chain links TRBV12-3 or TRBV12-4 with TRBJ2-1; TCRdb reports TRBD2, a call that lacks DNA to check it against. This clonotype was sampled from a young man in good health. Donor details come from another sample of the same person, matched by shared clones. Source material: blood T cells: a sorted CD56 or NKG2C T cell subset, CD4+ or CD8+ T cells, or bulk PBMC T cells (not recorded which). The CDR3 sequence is CASSARDSGREFF.